This passage covers 4 T cell receptor beta chains from one sample sequenced in a study of blood T cell repertoires in COVID-19. The assay was immunoSEQ multiplex PCR, and TCRdb's table has in-frame clones only and misses some. The table records about 670,000 clones, 75% to 90% of them present only once. The sample comprised peripheral blood. These receptors originate from a woman between 18 and 29 years old with acute or convalescent COVID-19.

The chain employs TRBV12-3 or TRBV12-4 and TRBJ1-1; possibly TRBD1 for D (6 bases). With 5 bases removed from V and 4 bases from J, the gap between germline ends came to 11 bases. The CDR3 contains 13 residues. CDR3 amino acids: CASSGGAGTEAFF. The CDR3 DNA follows: TGTGCCAGCAGTGGGGGCGCGGGCACTGAAGCTTTCTTT.

J is TRBJ1-1 and V is TRBV11-2; no definite D call. The CDR3 runs 14 residues. CDR1 and CDR2 (germline): SGHAT, FQNNGV. Trimming removed 0 bases at V and 7 bases at J, with 12 bases between. The CDR3 region is CASSLDWGEGEAFF. CDR3 bases: TGTGCCAGCAGCTTAGATTGGGGAGAGGGTGAAGCTTTCTTT.

The rearrangement joins TRBV2 to TRBJ1-5; D is uncertain. CDR3 size: 14 residues. Germline CDR1 reads SNHLY; CDR2 reads FYNNEI. V lost 3 bases and J 0 bases, leaving 6 bases between the germline ends. As DNA, the CDR3 is TGTGCCAGCAGTGATACAGATAGCAATCAGCCCCAGCATTTT. It specifies CASSDTDSNQPQHF. The whole variable domain, remainder taken from reference TRBV2 and TRBJ1-5, is EPEVTQTPSHQVTQMGQEVILRCVPISNHLYFYWYRQILGQKVEFLVSFYNNEISEKSEIFDDQFSVERPDGSNFTLKIRSTKLEDSAMYFCASSDTDSNQPQHFGDGTRLSIL.

J is TRBJ2-7 and V is TRBV7-2; a possible D gene is TRBD2 (6 bases). The CDR3 runs to 15 residues. Trimming cost V 1 base and J 2 bases, with 12 bases left between them. Germline V gene lookup returns CDR1 SGHTA and CDR2 FQGNSA. As DNA, the CDR3 is TGTGCCAGCAGCTTAGATCGGGGAGGAACCTACGAGCAGTACTTC. This translates into CASSLDRGGTYEQYF.